This T cell receptor (beta chain) originates from a study of CD8+ T cells in alopecia areata. Study background: It was roughly 7-11-week-old female C3H/HeJ mice that received skin from approximately 6-13-month-old C3H/HeJ graft donors with spontaneous alopecia.

cDNA prepared by RNA extraction and subsequent reverse transcription served as the template for sequencing. Clones were sequenced by immunoSEQ multiplex PCR, and TCRdb holds only the in-frame ones, with some missing. This set yields 250,000 or so clones and no singletons; the top ten hold 1.2%. Trimming cost V 1 base and J 4 bases; bases outside gene matches: 7. The CDR3 loop spans 15 amino acids. The germline CDR1 and CDR2 sequences are GKSSPN and SITVG. This clone was seen a few times. Each gene name is a mouse one. The read ends 4 residues before the CDR3 terminus; that terminus is restored from the germline J gene. Combined cutaneous lymph node cells underwent sorting by CD4, CD8alpha, NKG2D, NKG2ACE and additional markers.

The sequenced material came from CD4+ T cells sorted from a lymph node. This TCR was sampled from a C3H/HeJ mouse with alopecia areata. The mouse strain carries the MHC haplotype H2-k. This sequence joins TRBV31 and TRBJ1-2, with 9 bases lining up with TRBD1. CDR3 in amino acids: CAWSHPPGQGSDYTF. The CDR3 DNA, read in part, is TGTGCCTGGAGTCACCCCCCGGGACAGGGCTCC.